These T cell receptor beta chains were read from a single sample in a study of beta chain features in type 1 diabetes. Generated by immunoSEQ multiplex PCR, the TCRdb table keeps only in-frame clones and is missing some. In the table there are about 410,000 clones, roughly 13% of which are singletons. The sample taken for sequencing was naive CD4+ T cells from blood. The receptor source for this set is a young man in good health. The CDR3 runs from the conserved cysteine through the conserved F or W. The order of the fields is CDR3 DNA, CDR3 protein, CDR3 length, clone size, V gene, J gene, D gene. A D gene is named only where the DNA matches it firmly. A row's size may be missing; if present it is once, few, many or a size class.

DNA: TGTGCCAGCAGGTCCCGCGGGGCTGTGAACACTGAAGCTTTCTTT
CDR3: CASRSRGAVNTEAFF
length: 15
size: .
V: TRBV6-5
J: TRBJ1-1
D: .

DNA: TGCGCCAGCACCTCGATGGGTTCCTACAATGAGCAGTTCTTC
CDR3: CASTSMGSYNEQFF
length: 14
size: .
V: TRBV5-1
J: TRBJ2-1
D: .

DNA: TGTGCCAGCGGAGAGGGGGGGCGCGCCAATGAGCAGTTCTTC
CDR3: CASGEGGRANEQFF
length: 14
size: .
V: TRBV5-4
J: TRBJ2-1
D: .

DNA: TGTGCCAGCAGCTTAGTTGGGACCGATCCCCTCGGCTACACCTTC
CDR3: CASSLVGTDPLGYTF
length: 15
size: .
V: TRBV7-2
J: TRBJ1-2
D: .

DNA: TGCAGCGTAAGACCGGGACTAGCGGGTGAGCAGTACTTC
CDR3: CSVRPGLAGEQYF
length: 13
size: few
V: TRBV29-1
J: TRBJ2-7
D: TRBD2

DNA: TGTGCCAGCAGCGAACAGGGGGTCGCCTACGAGCAGTACTTC
CDR3: CASSEQGVAYEQYF
length: 14
size: .
V: TRBV9
J: TRBJ2-7
D: TRBD1

DNA: TGTGCCAGCAGCGTAGAGGGGGCCAACTATGGCTACACCTTC
CDR3: CASSVEGANYGYTF
length: 14
size: .
V: TRBV9
J: TRBJ1-2
D: TRBD1

DNA: TGTGCCAGCAGCGGTCTAGAGCCGGGACTAGCGTTGGATACGCAGTATTTT
CDR3: CASSGLEPGLALDTQYF
length: 17
size: .
V: TRBV14
J: TRBJ2-3
D: TRBD2

DNA: TGTGCCAGCAGACTAAAAGGGACGGGACAGGTCACGAAAGATACGCAGTATTTT
CDR3: CASRLKGTGQVTKDTQYF
length: 18
size: .
V: TRBV7-9
J: TRBJ2-3
D: TRBD1

DNA: TGTGCCAGCAGGGCGCAGGGCGCCGGTGAAGCTTTCTTT
CDR3: CASRAQGAGEAFF
length: 13
size: few
V: TRBV2
J: TRBJ1-1
D: .

DNA: TGTGCCAGCAGTGATGGGGGTTACGTTACTGAAGCTTTCTTT
CDR3: CASSDGGYVTEAFF
length: 14
size: .
V: TRBV25-1
J: TRBJ1-1
D: .

DNA: TGTGCCAGCAGTAAGCACCGGGACAGCTACAATGAGCAGTTCTTC
CDR3: CASSKHRDSYNEQFF
length: 15
size: .
V: TRBV7-3
J: TRBJ2-1
D: TRBD1

DNA: TGTGCCAGCAGCTTGTCAGCGGGCGGTAAAGAGACCCAGTACTTC
CDR3: CASSLSAGGKETQYF
length: 15
size: few
V: TRBV5-6
J: TRBJ2-5
D: .

DNA: TGTGCCAGCAGCTTGGCGACAGGGGGCGGTGACTCTGGGGCCAACGTCCTGACTTTC
CDR3: CASSLATGGGDSGANVLTF
length: 19
size: few
V: TRBV5-4
J: TRBJ2-6
D: TRBD1

DNA: TGTGCCAGCAGCTCCTACAGGGGGCTGGTAGAGACCCAGTACTTC
CDR3: CASSSYRGLVETQYF
length: 15
size: few
V: TRBV11-2
J: TRBJ2-5
D: TRBD1

DNA: TGTGCCAGCAGCCCCGACGTGGGACGGGGCGCGGATACGCAGTATTTT
CDR3: CASSPDVGRGADTQYF
length: 16
size: few
V: TRBV7-7
J: TRBJ2-3
D: .

DNA: TGCGCCAGCAGCCAAGAGCAATACAATGAGCAGTTCTTC
CDR3: CASSQEQYNEQFF
length: 13
size: few
V: TRBV4-3
J: TRBJ2-1
D: .

DNA: TGTGCCAGCAGCTTAGCGTCTGGCGGGAGCACAGATACGCAGTATTTT
CDR3: CASSLASGGSTDTQYF
length: 16
size: .
V: TRBV7-2
J: TRBJ2-3
D: .

DNA: TGTGCCAGCAGCGTAGATCACAACTATGGCTACACCTTC
CDR3: CASSVDHNYGYTF
length: 13
size: .
V: TRBV9
J: TRBJ1-2
D: .

DNA: TGTGCCAGCAGGCGGGACAGGGATAAGTATGGCTACACCTTC
CDR3: CASRRDRDKYGYTF
length: 14
size: .
V: TRBV6-1
J: TRBJ1-2
D: TRBD1

DNA: TGCAGCGTTGGCGGGACAGGCAATCAGCCCCAGCATTTT
CDR3: CSVGGTGNQPQHF
length: 13
size: .
V: TRBV29-1
J: TRBJ1-5
D: TRBD1

DNA: TGTGCCAGCAGCTTCGGACATAGCGAGACCCAGTACTTC
CDR3: CASSFGHSETQYF
length: 13
size: .
V: TRBV7-6
J: TRBJ2-5
D: .

DNA: TGTGCCATCAGTGCGGGTCGCAATCAGCCCCAGCATTTT
CDR3: CAISAGRNQPQHF
length: 13
size: few
V: TRBV10-3
J: TRBJ1-5
D: .

DNA: TGTGCCAGCAGCCCCCGGACGGCTAGCACAGATACGCAGTATTTT
CDR3: CASSPRTASTDTQYF
length: 15
size: .
V: TRBV5-6
J: TRBJ2-3
D: .

DNA: TGTGCCATCAGTGAGGTCGGGACAGGGTCTCCCCTCCACTTT
CDR3: CAISEVGTGSPLHF
length: 14
size: .
V: TRBV10-3
J: TRBJ1-6
D: TRBD1

DNA: TGTGCCAGCAGACCCGGGACTAGCGCAAGTACGCAGTATTTT
CDR3: CASRPGTSASTQYF
length: 14
size: .
V: TRBV7-9
J: TRBJ2-3
D: TRBD2

DNA: TGTGCTAGTGGTTTGACCCGGGACAGGGGGCCTGGGGCCAACGTCCTGACTTTC
CDR3: CASGLTRDRGPGANVLTF
length: 18
size: few
V: TRBV12-5
J: TRBJ2-6
D: TRBD1

DNA: TGTGCCAGCAGCTTAGGCGTTGGAACCACAGATACGCAGTATTTT
CDR3: CASSLGVGTTDTQYF
length: 15
size: .
V: TRBV7-9
J: TRBJ2-3
D: .

DNA: TGTGCCTGGAGGGAGCAGGGGGCGGGTCAGCCCCAGCATTTT
CDR3: CAWREQGAGQPQHF
length: 14
size: .
V: TRBV30
J: TRBJ1-5
D: TRBD1